These 27 T cell receptor beta chains came from one sample sequenced in a study of OX40 agonist ivuxolimab in advanced cancers. Using immunoSEQ multiplex PCR, the repertoire was profiled, and TCRdb retains in-frame clones only, with some absent. The profile shows tens of thousands of clones, 87% of them singletons. Here the sequenced sample was CD4+ or CD8+ T cells sorted from blood, taken in a trial of the OX40 agonist ivuxolimab. The receptors originated from an adult with an advanced solid tumor such as melanoma, head and neck, liver or kidney cancer.

The genes are TRBV28 and TRBJ1-5; TRBD1 matches at 7 bases. From germline, CDR1 is MDHEN and CDR2 SYDVKM. With V trimmed by 8 bases and J by 7 bases, 8 bases remained unmatched. The CDR3 loop spans 13 amino acids. CDR3 DNA sequence: TGTGCCAGCCAAAGACAGGGTGGACAGCCCCAGCATTTT. It specifies CASQRQGGQPQHF.

The rearrangement joins TRBV12-5 to TRBJ2-1; 11 bases fit TRBD2. The CDR3 consists of 15 residues. The ends lost 3 bases at V and 8 bases at J; junction bases unmatched: 6. Germline CDR1 and CDR2: LGHNT and FRNRAP. Here the CDR3 DNA reads TGTGCTAGTGGTTTCCCGACTAGCGGGATAGATGAGCAGTTCTTC. Translated: CASGFPTSGIDEQFF.

The genes are TRBV30 and TRBJ2-3; D might be TRBD1 or TRBD2, each matching 5 bases. Deletions cut 2 bases from V and 7 bases from J, with 16 bases between. CDR1 GTSNPN and CDR2 SVGIG come from the germline V gene (reference sequence). This CDR3 contains 14 residues. CDR3 residues: CAWSTPGTYNTQYF. The CDR3 DNA sequence: TGTGCCTGGAGTACGCCCGGGACCTACAATACGCAGTATTTT. The whole variable domain, remainder taken from reference TRBV30 and TRBJ2-3, is SQTIHQWPATLVQPVGSPLSLECTVEGTSNPNLYWYRQAAGRGLQLLFYSVGIGQISSEVPQNLSASRPQDRQFILSSKKLLLSDSGFYLCAWSTPGTYNTQYFGPGTRLTVL.

The chain carries TRBV23-1 and TRBJ2-1; 9 nucleotides agree with TRBD2. TRBV23-1 is annotated as an ORF whose role is uncertain. J was trimmed by 7 bases and V by 8 bases; bases with no gene match: 15. The CDR3 runs to 16 residues. The CDR3 spells CASHLGLASGKNEQFF. CDR3 DNA sequence: TGCGCCAGCCACCTTGGTTTGGCTAGCGGGAAGAATGAGCAGTTCTTC.

V usage is TRBV6-6 and J usage is TRBJ1-1, with TRBD1 matching over 7 bases. From germline, CDR1 is MNHNY and CDR2 SVGAGI (reference sequence). The CDR3 loop spans 14 amino acids. J lost 7 bases, V lost 5 bases, and 10 bases had no gene match. CDR3 sequence: CASSQPPGTDEAFF. CDR3 DNA sequence: TGTGCCAGCAGTCAACCGCCAGGGACAGATGAAGCTTTCTTT.

The chain carries TRBV6-6 and TRBJ1-1, with D possibly TRBD1 on 6 matching bases. The length of the CDR3 is 14 residues. Germline V gene lookup returns CDR1 MNHNY and CDR2 SVGAGI (reference sequence). Trimming pared 2 bases from V and 1 base from J, leaving 8 bases between. The CDR3 sequence is CASSYATGNTEAFF. As DNA, the CDR3 is TGTGCCAGCAGTTACGCGACAGGGAACACTGAAGCTTTCTTT.

The J gene is TRBJ1-2, the V gene TRBV5-6; unclear D gene. This CDR3 contains 13 residues. Trimming stripped 1 base from V and 1 base from J, with 5 bases between. Germline-derived CDR1 and CDR2 are SGHDT and YYEEEE. The CDR3 protein is CASSLHVNYGYTF. The CDR3 region has the DNA TGTGCCAGCAGCTTGCATGTTAACTATGGCTACACCTTC.

This clone was picked up one time. The gene calls are TRBV7-2 and TRBJ2-7, with a weak D call TRBD2 (6 bases). CDR3 length equals 14 residues. CDR1 is SGHTA, CDR2 FQGNSA, per germline. Trimming stripped 3 bases from V and 6 bases from J, with 15 bases between. Written as DNA, the CDR3 is TGTGCCAGCAGCTTCCCTGGTGTCGGGGGCGAGCAGTACTTC. Its protein is CASSFPGVGGEQYF.

This chain uses TRBV11-2 with TRBJ1-2, with D hard to call. The germline gives CDR1 SGHAT, CDR2 FQNNGV. The CDR3 consists of 16 residues. The V end lost 5 bases, the J end lost 3 bases, and 19 bases lay between the germline ends. CDR3 bases: TGTGCCAGCAGCGCAGGACCCACCAACGGTCACTATGGCTACACCTTC. Its translation is CASSAGPTNGHYGYTF.

V and J are TRBV28 and TRBJ1-4; no firm D call. V was pared by 3 bases and J by 2 bases, with 13 bases between. The germline CDR1 and CDR2 sequences are MDHEN and SYDVKM. The CDR3 loop spans 16 amino acids. CDR3: CASSFAGLGTNEKLFF. As DNA, the CDR3 is TGTGCCAGCAGTTTTGCAGGCCTGGGGACTAATGAAAAACTGTTTTTT.

This clone was seen once. The chain uses TRBV7-3 and TRBJ2-1; TRBD2 aligns across 7 bases. The CDR3 is made up of 17 amino acids. In germline, CDR1 is SGHTA, CDR2 FQGTGA. The V segment lost 3 bases and the J segment 5 bases; nucleotides outside the gene matches: 13. The CDR3 coding sequence is TGTGCCAGCAGCTTGCATCTCCGCGGGAGAGAAGACAATGAGCAGTTCTTC. Translation: CASSLHLRGREDNEQFF.

The V gene is TRBV28, the J gene TRBJ1-4; D remains unclear. CDR1 is MDHEN and CDR2 is SYDVKM in the germline V gene. The length of the CDR3 is 13 residues. V was trimmed by 2 bases and J by 15 bases, leaving 16 bases between them. DNA of the CDR3: TGTGCCAGCAGTTTAGGCGGAAAAGTGAGGATGTTTTTT. Encoded protein: CASSLGGKVRMFF.

The chain has TRBV10-2 and TRBJ1-6; D is possibly TRBD1 (6 bases). Between the trimmed V and J ends, which lost 0 bases and 6 bases, there was a span of 12 bases. The germline V gene has CDR1 WSHSY and CDR2 SAAADI. The CDR3 has 16 residues. In nucleotides, the CDR3 is TGCGCCAGCAGTGAGTCACGGGGGCGACGTAATTCACCCCTCCACTTT. It is translated as CASSESRGRRNSPLHF.

J is TRBJ1-6 and V is TRBV6-5; no firm D call. Between the trimmed V and J ends, which lost 2 bases and 7 bases, there was a span of 12 bases. From germline, CDR1 is MNHEY and CDR2 SVGAGI. The CDR3 is 15 amino acids. The CDR3 nucleotides are TGTGCCAGCAGTTACGAGTGGGCCTTAAATTCACCCCTCCACTTT. As protein: CASSYEWALNSPLHF.

The rearrangement links TRBV18 to TRBJ1-1, with D uncertain. V was clipped by 4 bases and J by 4 bases, with 16 bases between them. Germline V gives CDR1 KGHSH, CDR2 LQKENI. The CDR3 is 15 amino acids. As DNA, the CDR3 is TGTGCCAGCTCACTCCGGGTTAACCTTGGCACTGAAGCTTTCTTT. It codes for CASSLRVNLGTEAFF.

The rearrangement uses TRBV15 and TRBJ2-3, with a weak D call TRBD1 (6 bases). This CDR3 has 14 amino acids. Germline lookup yields CDR1 LNHNV and CDR2 YYDKDF (reference sequence). Trimming removed 5 bases at V and 2 bases at J, with 11 bases between. The CDR3 loop reads CATSARDNTDTQYF. CDR3 DNA: TGTGCCACCAGCGCCCGGGACAACACAGATACGCAGTATTTT.

This chain connects TRBV27 to TRBJ2-7, with TRBD2 as a possible D gene (5 bases). Trimming took 3 bases from V and 4 from J, leaving 16 bases between them. The germline V gene has CDR1 MNHEY and CDR2 SMNVEV (reference sequence). The CDR3 is 15 amino acids. The CDR3 DNA reads as TGTGCCAGCAGTTTGAGGTGGTACCCGGGGTACGAGCAGTACTTC. Protein product: CASSLRWYPGYEQYF.

This chain links TRBV7-2 with TRBJ2-1; TRBD2 matches 9 bases. The V and J ends lost 1 base and 6 bases, in that order; junction bases with no gene match: 4. This CDR3 region has 15 residues. Germline CDR1 reads SGHTA; CDR2 reads FQGNSA. This chain's CDR3 is CASSLVLAGTNEQFF. CDR3 nucleotides: TGTGCCAGCAGCTTAGTTCTAGCGGGGACCAATGAGCAGTTCTTC.

The V and J genes are TRBV7-9 and TRBJ1-4, with TRBD1 matching 8 bases. The CDR3 runs to 16 residues. J lost 2 bases, V lost 3 bases, and 5 bases had no gene match. The germline V gene has CDR1 SEHNR and CDR2 FQNEAQ (reference sequence). The CDR3, as DNA: TGTGCCAGCAGCTTGGTCGGACAGGGTACTAATGAAAAACTGTTTTTT. Translation: CASSLVGQGTNEKLFF.

This clone appeared a single time. The chain recombines TRBV6-6 with TRBJ2-7, with 9 nucleotides matching TRBD1. V lost 0 bases, J lost 6 bases, and 6 bases stayed unmatched. This CDR3 is built from 15 residues. Per germline, CDR1 MNHNY and CDR2 SVGAGI (reference sequence). The CDR3 region has the DNA TGTGCCAGCAGTTACTCCGGGACAGGGCCCTTCGAGCAGTACTTC. Its protein product is CASSYSGTGPFEQYF.

V and J are TRBV5-1 and TRBJ2-1, with unresolved D. The CDR3 length is 16 residues. Germline CDR1 reads SGHRS; CDR2 reads YFSETQ. Trimming took 0 bases from V and 0 from J, leaving 10 bases between them. The CDR3 reads CASSLEGVSSYNEQFF. The CDR3 DNA reads as TGCGCCAGCAGCTTGGAGGGCGTCAGCTCCTACAATGAGCAGTTCTTC.

The chain employs TRBV5-1 and TRBJ2-4, with D unclear. The V end was cut by 0 bases, the J end by 7 bases, with 17 bases between. The CDR3 runs to 16 residues. Germline V gene data show CDR1 as SGHRS and CDR2 as YFSETQ. The CDR3 bases are TGCGCCAGCAGCTTGGTTGGTACCGGCCCTGAGAACATTCAGTACTTC. Translating gives CASSLVGTGPENIQYF.

CDR3 sequence (DNA): TGTGCCAGCAGCCCCGCGACAGGGTCTGGAAACACCATATATTTT. Residues: CASSPATGSGNTIYF. The V and J genes are TRBV11-2 and TRBJ1-3; 7 bases map to TRBD1. The CDR3 runs 15 residues. After removal of 5 bases from V and 1 base from J, the junction contained 5 bases not matched to a gene. Germline V gene lookup returns CDR1 SGHAT and CDR2 FQNNGV.

The V and J genes are TRBV7-8 and TRBJ1-4, with D possibly being TRBD1 (6 bases). The CDR3 runs to 14 residues. Trimming stripped 4 bases from V and 4 bases from J, with 10 bases between. The germline gives CDR1 SGHVS, CDR2 FQNEAQ. CDR3 DNA: TGTGCCAGCAGCTCCACAGGGTTTAATGAAAAACTGTTTTTT. The encoded protein is CASSSTGFNEKLFF.

This clone came up once. The rearrangement uses TRBV28 and TRBJ2-1, with D uncertain. Trimming took 6 bases from V and 0 from J, leaving 3 bases between them. This CDR3 is 12 amino acids long. Germline V CDR1 and CDR2: MDHEN, SYDVKM. For the CDR3, the DNA is TGTGCCAGCAGAACCTCCTACAATGAGCAGTTCTTC. Translation gives CASRTSYNEQFF.

The gene calls are TRBV29-1 and TRBJ2-5; TRBD2 matches at 11 bases. The CDR3 sequence is 21 residues long. J lost 5 bases, V lost 4 bases, and 27 bases had no gene match. Germline CDR1 reads SQVTM; CDR2 reads ANQGSEA. CDR3 loop: CSVVTTRQLAGAPTIGETQYF. CDR3 nucleotide sequence: TGCAGCGTTGTCACGACCAGACAACTAGCGGGAGCCCCCACCATTGGGGAGACCCAGTACTTC.

The V gene is TRBV4-1, the J gene TRBJ2-7; 8 positions agree with TRBD1. With V trimmed by 1 base and J by 4 bases, 6 bases remained unmatched. CDR3 length: 15 residues. Looked up from germline, CDR1 is MGHRA and CDR2 is YSYEKL. The CDR3 nucleotides read TGCGCCAGCAGCCAAGTTGGACAGGGTGTGTACGAGCAGTACTTC. Amino acid sequence: CASSQVGQGVYEQYF.